Here is one T cell receptor (beta chain) with its context. The CDR3 totals 17 residues. With V trimmed by 0 bases and J by 8 bases, 11 bases remained unmatched. Germline assignment: CDR1 LGHNA and CDR2 YNFKEQ. This entry comes from a study of blood T cell repertoires in COVID-19. Looking at the study overall: From the United States, Italy and Spain came samples of acute and convalescent COVID-19. The cDNA or gDNA used as material had been derived from T cells, B-cell-depleted T cells, or PBMCs.

Under the authors' procedure: The assay estimated nucleated cells by amplifying reference gene primers. Assay: immunoSEQ multiplex PCR; the TCRdb copy retains only in-frame clones and omits some. Clonal size and the V and J genes are those of that table, whereas D and trimming came from the DNA. The sample has more than 95,000 clones, 88% seen once. The sequence derives from a human donor in a cohort sampled during active COVID-19. Sequenced input: peripheral blood. The chain joins TRBV4-2 to TRBJ2-1; 9 bases match TRBD2. The CDR3 sequence is CASSQEGSGGTAYEQFF. As DNA, the CDR3 is TGTGCCAGCAGCCAAGAAGGTAGCGGGGGAACCGCATATGAGCAGTTCTTC.